This T cell receptor beta chain was identified during a study of T-cell memory formation after mild COVID-19. Study-level information: Largely donor-specific sequence clusters came from a couple of donors.

The CDR3 is 14 residues long. Germline V gives CDR1 GTSNPN, CDR2 SVGIG (reference sequence). V lost 0 bases, J lost 6 bases, and 12 bases lay in between. TCRalpha and TCRbeta libraries used 5'RACE with constant-segment primers and UMIs. From the 5' RACE reads, TCRdb called clonotypes with MiXCR, one entry per CDR3 protein. Altogether 450,000 to 650,000 distinct CDR3 sequences are present, roughly 22% being singletons, with the ten largest covering approximately 12%. This clonotype was picked up one time. Its antigen is undetermined. Study findings and constraints: Shrinking CD4+ clones resided mostly in CM and EM, and CD8+ ones in EMRA.

This chain links TRBV30 with TRBJ2-1; D uncertain. This TCR was sampled from an adult woman who had mild COVID-19 (a few samples of this study predate the infection). Cell type and time point are not known. The specimen was PBMCs or a T cell subset sorted from them (not recorded which). CDR3 residues: CAWSVGQTLNEQFF. CDR3 nucleotides: TGTGCCTGGAGTGTAGGGCAGACTCTCAATGAGCAGTTCTTC. Full variable domain (outside the CDR3, taken from reference TRBV30 and TRBJ2-1): SQTIHQWPATLVQPVGSPLSLECTVEGTSNPNLYWYRQAAGRGLQLLFYSVGIGQISSEVPQNLSASRPQDRQFILSSKKLLLSDSGFYLCAWSVGQTLNEQFFGPGTRLTVL.